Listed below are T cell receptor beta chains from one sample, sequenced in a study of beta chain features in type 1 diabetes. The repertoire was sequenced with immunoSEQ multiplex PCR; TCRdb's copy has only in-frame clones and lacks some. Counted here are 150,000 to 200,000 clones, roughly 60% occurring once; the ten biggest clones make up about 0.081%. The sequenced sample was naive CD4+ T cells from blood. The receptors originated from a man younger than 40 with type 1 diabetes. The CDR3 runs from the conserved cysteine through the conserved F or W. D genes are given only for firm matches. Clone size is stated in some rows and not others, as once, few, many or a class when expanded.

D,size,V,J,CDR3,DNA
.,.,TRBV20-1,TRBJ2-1,CSAPKRDEQFF,TGCAGTGCACCTAAAAGGGATGAGCAGTTCTTC
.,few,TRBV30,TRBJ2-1,CAWEGIGEQFF,TGTGCCTGGGAAGGAATAGGTGAGCAGTTCTTC
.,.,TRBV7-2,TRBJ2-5,CASSLFGQETQYF,TGTGCCAGCAGCTTGTTTGGCCAAGAGACCCAGTACTTC
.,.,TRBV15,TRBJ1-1,CATSRSPAGGSNPEAFF,TGTGCCACCAGCAGATCCCCCGCGGGGGGAAGTAATCCTGAAGCTTTCTTT
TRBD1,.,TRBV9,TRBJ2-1,CASSVAGGSEQFF,TGTGCCAGCAGCGTAGCAGGGGGCAGTGAGCAGTTCTTC
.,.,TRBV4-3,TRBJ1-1,CASSPQGITEAFF,TGCGCCAGCAGCCCACAGGGTATTACTGAAGCTTTCTTT
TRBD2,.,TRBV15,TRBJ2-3,CATSRELAGAGPQYF,TGTGCCACCAGCAGAGAACTAGCGGGGGCAGGGCCGCAGTATTTT
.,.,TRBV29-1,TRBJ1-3,CSVGEQSSGNTIYF,TGCAGCGTGGGAGAGCAGAGCTCTGGAAACACCATATATTTT
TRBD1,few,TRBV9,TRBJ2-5,CASSVAQGEETQYF,TGTGCCAGCAGCGTAGCACAGGGGGAGGAGACCCAGTACTTC
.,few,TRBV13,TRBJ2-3,CASSLTSSADTQYF,TGTGCCAGCAGCTTAACTAGCAGCGCAGATACGCAGTATTTT
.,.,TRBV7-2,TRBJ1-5,CASSSQRNQPQHF,TGTGCCAGCAGCTCACAGAGAAATCAGCCCCAGCATTTT
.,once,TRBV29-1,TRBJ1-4,CSVEVSAGEKLFF,TGCAGCGTTGAAGTTTCAGCTGGGGAAAAACTGTTTTTT
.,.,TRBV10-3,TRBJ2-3,CAISETIEAQYF,TGTGCCATCAGTGAAACTATAGAGGCGCAGTATTTT
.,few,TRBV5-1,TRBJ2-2,CASSFILSANTGELFF,TGCGCCAGCAGCTTCATACTGAGTGCGAACACCGGGGAGCTGTTTTTT
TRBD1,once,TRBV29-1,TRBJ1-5,CSASGQGSGQPQHF,TGCAGCGCGAGCGGACAGGGGTCCGGACAGCCCCAGCATTTT
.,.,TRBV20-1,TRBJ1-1,CSGWMNTEAFF,TGCAGTGGTTGGATGAACACTGAAGCTTTCTTT
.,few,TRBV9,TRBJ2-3,CASSVVSGVKADTQYF,TGTGCCAGCAGCGTAGTATCGGGGGTTAAGGCAGATACGCAGTATTTT
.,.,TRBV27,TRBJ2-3,CASSPPGRTDTQYF,TGTGCCAGCAGTCCCCCGGGACGCACAGATACGCAGTATTTT
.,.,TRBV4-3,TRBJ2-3,CASSLIGGERADTQYF,TGCGCCAGCAGCCTGATAGGGGGAGAAAGAGCAGATACGCAGTATTTT
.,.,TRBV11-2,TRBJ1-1,CASSVEGTEAFF,TGTGCCAGCAGCGTTGAGGGCACTGAAGCTTTCTTT
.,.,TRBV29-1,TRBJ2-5,CSVDRPGVETQYF,TGCAGCGTTGATAGGCCGGGGGTAGAGACCCAGTACTTC
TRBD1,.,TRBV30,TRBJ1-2,CAWSSGTETF,TGTGCCTGGAGTAGCGGGACAGAAACCTTC
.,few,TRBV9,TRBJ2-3,CASSVADFRTDTQYF,TGTGCCAGCAGCGTAGCGGACTTCCGCACAGATACGCAGTATTTT
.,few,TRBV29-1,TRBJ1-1,CSASLSTEAFF,TGCAGCGCATCCTTAAGCACTGAAGCTTTCTTT
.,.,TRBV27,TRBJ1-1,CASSLTQITEAFF,TGTGCCAGCAGTTTAACGCAGATAACTGAAGCTTTCTTT
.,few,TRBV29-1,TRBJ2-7,CSVLQVEGPEYEQYF,TGCAGCGTTCTCCAGGTTGAGGGGCCGGAATACGAGCAGTACTTC
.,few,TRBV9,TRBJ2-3,CASSLSTDTQYF,TGTGCCAGCAGCCTTAGCACAGATACGCAGTATTTT
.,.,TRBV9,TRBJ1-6,CASSAEGQGWSPLHF,TGTGCCAGCAGCGCAGAAGGGCAGGGGTGGTCACCCCTCCACTTT
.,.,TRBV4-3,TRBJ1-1,CASRVAGNTEAFF,TGCGCCAGCAGAGTTGCCGGGAACACTGAAGCTTTCTTT
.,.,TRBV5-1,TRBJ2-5,CASSLTGERQETQYF,TGCGCCAGCAGCTTGACGGGAGAGCGTCAAGAGACCCAGTACTTC
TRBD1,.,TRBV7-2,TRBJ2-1,CASSLLQGAPDEQFF,TGTGCCAGCAGCTTATTACAGGGGGCGCCGGATGAGCAGTTCTTC